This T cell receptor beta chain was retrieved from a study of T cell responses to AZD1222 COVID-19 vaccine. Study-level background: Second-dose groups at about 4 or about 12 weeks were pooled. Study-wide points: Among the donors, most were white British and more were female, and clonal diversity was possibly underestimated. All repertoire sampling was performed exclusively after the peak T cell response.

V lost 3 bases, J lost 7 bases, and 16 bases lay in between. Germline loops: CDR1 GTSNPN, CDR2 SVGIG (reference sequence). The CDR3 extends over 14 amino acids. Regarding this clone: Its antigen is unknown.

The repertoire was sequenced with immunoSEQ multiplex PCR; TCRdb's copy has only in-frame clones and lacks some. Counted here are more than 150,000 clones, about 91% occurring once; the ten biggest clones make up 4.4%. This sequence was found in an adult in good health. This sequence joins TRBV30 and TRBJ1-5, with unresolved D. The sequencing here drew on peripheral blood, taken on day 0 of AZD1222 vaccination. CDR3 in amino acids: CAWSSFREEQPQHF. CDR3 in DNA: TGTGCCTGGAGCTCATTCCGGGAGGAACAGCCCCAGCATTTT.